The 32 T cell receptor beta chains below come from one sample, sequenced in a study of T cell responses to AZD1222 COVID-19 vaccine. Profiled with immunoSEQ multiplex PCR; TCRdb holds only in-frame clones, not every one. The sample lists about 150,000 clones; 87% were seen once. The sample was peripheral blood, taken on day 0 of AZD1222 vaccination. The receptors come from an adult in good health.

The chain links TRBV15 to TRBJ2-1, with a tentative D call TRBD2 (7 bases). Germline values: CDR1 LNHNV, CDR2 YYDKDF (reference sequence). The CDR3 spans 16 residues. The ends were cut back, 1 base at V and 5 bases at J, with 15 bases in the middle. DNA of the CDR3: TGTGCCACCAGCAGAGCCTTGGGGGAGGGGGACAATGAGCAGTTCTTC. Translation gives CATSRALGEGDNEQFF.

The rearrangement joins TRBV12-5 to TRBJ2-1; 10 bases align to TRBD1. Germline values: CDR1 LGHNT, CDR2 FRNRAP. J gave up 8 bases and V 6 bases, and 10 bases lay outside the gene matches. The CDR3 sequence is 15 residues long. The CDR3 sequence is CASGLETGGRYEQFF. In DNA form, the CDR3 reads TGTGCTAGTGGCCTCGAGACAGGGGGCAGGTATGAGCAGTTCTTC.

V and J are TRBV11-2 and TRBJ2-5; D is possibly TRBD2 (6 bases). V dropped 3 bases and J dropped 5 bases, with 10 bases sitting between them. The CDR3 contains 13 residues. Germline loops: CDR1 SGHAT, CDR2 FQNNGV. The CDR3 nucleotides are TGTGCCAGCAGCTTCCCTAGCGCGGAGACCCAGTACTTC. Translating it yields CASSFPSAETQYF.

The chain couples TRBV9 to TRBJ1-1; weak D call: TRBD1 (5 bases). Germline V lookup: CDR1 SGDLS, CDR2 YYNGEE. This CDR3 comprises 16 residues. The ends were cut back, 3 bases at V and 1 base at J, with 16 bases in the middle. As DNA, the CDR3 is TGTGCCAGCAGCGGCCCGACGGGACCGTGGAACACTGAAGCTTTCTTT. Protein: CASSGPTGPWNTEAFF.

This clone turned up a few times. CDR3 nucleotides: TGTGCCAGCAGTTTGGACAGGGAGGGATCACCCCTCCACTTT. Translation gives CASSLDREGSPLHF. The chain joins TRBV27 to TRBJ1-6, with 8 bases that match TRBD1. The CDR3 runs to 14 residues. Germline values: CDR1 MNHEY, CDR2 SMNVEV (reference sequence). V was pared by 3 bases and J by 10 bases, with 5 bases of the junction left unmatched.

The chain is built from TRBV7-2 and TRBJ1-1, with D possibly TRBD1 on 5 matching bases. V was shortened by 6 bases and J by 3 bases, with 11 bases between the two germline ends. Germline CDR1 reads SGHTA; CDR2 reads FQGNSA. This CDR3 has 13 amino acids. CDR3 sequence: CASSQGVHTEAFF. The CDR3 bases are TGTGCCAGCAGTCAGGGAGTTCACACTGAAGCTTTCTTT.

The chain combines TRBV19 with TRBJ1-1; no clear D. This CDR3 has 19 amino acids. CDR1 and CDR2 (germline): LNHDA, SQIVND (reference sequence). Trimming left V 3 bases short and J 0 bases short, with 23 bases between. The CDR3 bases are TGTGCCAGTAGTATCGTGAGGGAAAAGAACCGCCTCCTGAACACTGAAGCTTTCTTT. Translated, it gives CASSIVREKNRLLNTEAFF. The full variable domain, its missing parts supplied by reference TRBV19 and TRBJ1-1, is DGGITQSPKYLFRKEGQNVTLSCEQNLNHDAMYWYRQDPGQGLRLIYYSQIVNDFQKGDIAEGYSVSREKKESFPLTVTSAQKNPTAFYLCASSIVREKNRLLNTEAFFGQGTRLTVV.

The V call is TRBV7-2, the J call TRBJ1-2; 8 positions agree with TRBD1. Germline assignment: CDR1 SGHTA and CDR2 FQGNSA. The trim removed 5 bases at V and 4 bases at J, leaving 12 bases unmatched. This CDR3 has 16 residues. The CDR3 nucleotides are TGTGCCAGCAGCCCAGCGACCGGACAGGGAGCCTATGGCTACACCTTC. This translates into CASSPATGQGAYGYTF.

This rearrangement joins TRBV5-1 to TRBJ2-2; D is perhaps TRBD1 (6 bases). Trimming left V 2 bases short and J 0 bases short, with 11 bases between. This CDR3 has 16 amino acids. Germline CDR1 reads SGHRS; CDR2 reads YFSETQ. The CDR3 sequence: CASSFLGGTNTGELFF. The CDR3 region has the DNA TGCGCCAGCAGCTTTCTAGGGGGTACGAACACCGGGGAGCTGTTTTTT.

The V and J genes are TRBV4-2 and TRBJ2-6, with TRBD2 as a possible D gene (5 bases). Trimming stripped 1 base from V and 1 base from J, with 17 bases between. Per germline, CDR1 LGHNA and CDR2 YNFKEQ. This CDR3 spans 19 amino acids. The CDR3 region has the DNA TGTGCCAGCAGCCAAGCACAGTCCCCCACGGGGTCTGGGGCCAACGTCCTGACTTTC. The encoded protein is CASSQAQSPTGSGANVLTF.

The rearrangement joins TRBV6-5 to TRBJ1-2, with a tentative D call TRBD1 (6 bases). The CDR3 is made up of 15 amino acids. V lost 6 bases to trimming and J lost 7 bases, with 21 bases between them. Germline loops: CDR1 MNHEY, CDR2 SVGAGI. The CDR3 protein is CASRGPAGASSGYTF. DNA for the CDR3: TGTGCCAGCAGGGGCCCCGCAGGGGCTTCTAGTGGCTACACCTTC.

This clone occurred once. This chain uses TRBV5-4 with TRBJ2-5, with TRBD1 matching 7 bases. Germline CDR1 reads SGHNT; CDR2 reads YYREEE (reference sequence). The CDR3 has 14 amino acids. V was clipped by 4 bases and J by 2 bases; unmatched bases: 5. The CDR3 protein is CASSPGTAQETQYF. The CDR3 DNA reads as TGTGCCAGCAGCCCCGGGACAGCACAAGAGACCCAGTACTTC.

V gene TRBV11-2 combines with J gene TRBJ1-1; D not resolved. Looked up from germline, CDR1 is SGHAT and CDR2 is FQNNGV. V lost 5 bases and J 1 base, leaving 14 bases between the germline ends. The CDR3 length is 15 residues. This CDR3 reads CASSLWTTPNTEAFF. CDR3 sequence (DNA): TGTGCCAGCAGCCTTTGGACCACCCCGAACACTGAAGCTTTCTTT.

V gene TRBV7-2 combines with J gene TRBJ2-7; D is undetermined. Germline-derived CDR1 and CDR2 are SGHTA and FQGNSA. The CDR3 has 11 residues. Trimming stripped 5 bases from V and 4 bases from J, with 6 bases between. The CDR3 sequence: CASSLHYEQYF. In nucleotides, the CDR3 is TGTGCCAGCAGCCTACATTACGAGCAGTACTTC. Using reference TRBV7-2 and TRBJ2-7 for the parts outside the CDR3, the full variable domain is GAGVSQSPSNKVTEKGKDVELRCDPISGHTALYWYRQSLGQGLEFLIYFQGNSAPDKSGLPSDRFSAERTGGSVSTLTIQRTQQEDSAVYLCASSLHYEQYFGPGTRLTVT.

This chain links TRBV24-1 with TRBJ2-1; D remains ambiguous. V was pared by 3 bases and J by 3 bases, with 5 bases between. The germline gives CDR1 KGHDR, CDR2 SFDVKD. The CDR3 extends over 13 amino acids. The CDR3 loop reads CATSDPSYNEQFF. The CDR3, as DNA: TGTGCCACCAGTGATCCCAGCTACAATGAGCAGTTCTTC.

This clone has a single count. The rearrangement joins TRBV3-1 (or the pseudogene TRBV3-2) to TRBJ2-5; 11 bases match TRBD2. Germline V gene lookup returns CDR1 LGHDT and CDR2 YNNKEL (reference sequence). This CDR3 contains 17 residues. With 0 bases clipped from V and 3 bases from J, the junction kept 6 bases outside the gene matches. In DNA form, the CDR3 reads TGTGCCAGCAGCCAAGAGGGGTCACTAGCGGGAGAAGAGACCCAGTACTTC. Protein: CASSQEGSLAGEETQYF.

This clone appeared a single time. The rearrangement joins TRBV6-6 to TRBJ2-1, with D uncertain. Germline lookup yields CDR1 MNHNY and CDR2 SVGAGI (reference sequence). The V end was cut by 3 bases, the J end by 5 bases, with 8 bases between. The CDR3 spans 13 residues. The chain's CDR3 is CASSYSENNEQFF. The CDR3 DNA reads as TGTGCCAGCAGTTATTCTGAGAACAATGAGCAGTTCTTC.

The chain is built from TRBV27 and TRBJ1-2; D unresolved. CDR1 and CDR2 (germline): MNHEY, SMNVEV (reference sequence). The CDR3 contains 15 residues. V dropped 5 bases and J dropped 4 bases, with 17 bases sitting between them. CDR3 DNA: TGTGCCAGCAGTGATATACCTCTATCCCCCTATGGCTACACCTTC. The encoded protein is CASSDIPLSPYGYTF.

The chain combines TRBV19 with TRBJ2-7; 7 bases line up with TRBD2. Germline-derived CDR1 and CDR2 are LNHDA and SQIVND (reference sequence). With 5 bases clipped from V and 3 bases from J, the junction kept 10 bases outside the gene matches. The CDR3 extends over 15 amino acids. CDR3 DNA: TGTGCCAGTAGTCCCACCCTGGCGGGAGTCTACGAGCAGTACTTC. Translation: CASSPTLAGVYEQYF. The entire variable domain, with the rest obtained from reference TRBV19 and TRBJ2-7, is as follows: DGGITQSPKYLFRKEGQNVTLSCEQNLNHDAMYWYRQDPGQGLRLIYYSQIVNDFQKGDIAEGYSVSREKKESFPLTVTSAQKNPTAFYLCASSPTLAGVYEQYFGPGTRLTVT.

The chain carries TRBV11-2 and TRBJ2-3; 11 bases line up with TRBD2. CDR3 length: 16 residues. Germline CDR1 reads SGHAT; CDR2 reads FQNNGV. V was pared by 4 bases and J by 4 bases, with 7 bases of the junction left unmatched. CDR3 protein: CASSSLAGGPPDTQYF. In nucleotides, the CDR3 is TGTGCCAGCAGCTCTTTAGCGGGAGGGCCCCCAGATACGCAGTATTTT.

This chain links TRBV6-2 or TRBV6-3 with TRBJ2-5, with D hard to call. V dropped 0 bases and J dropped 3 bases, with 5 bases sitting between them. Germline V gene sequence: CDR1 MNHEY, CDR2 SVGEGT. The CDR3 length is 13 residues. CDR3 coding DNA: TGTGCCAGCAGTTACTCTCGGGAAGAGACCCAGTACTTC. Its protein product is CASSYSREETQYF.

This clone was observed a single time. V and J are TRBV12-3 or TRBV12-4 and TRBJ2-7, with D unclear. With 1 base removed from V and 3 bases from J, the gap between germline ends came to 7 bases. The CDR3 is 13 residues long. The CDR3 protein is CASSLGPYYEQYF. CDR3 DNA sequence: TGTGCCAGCAGTTTAGGACCTTACTACGAGCAGTACTTC.

The chain recombines TRBV27 with TRBJ1-1; maybe TRBD1 (5 bases). Germline CDR1 is MNHEY and CDR2 is SMNVEV (reference sequence). CDR3 length: 16 residues. Trimming left V 6 bases short and J 2 bases short, with 19 bases between. The CDR3 coding sequence is TGTGCCAGCAGGAATCGGGCCGGGGGAAAAAACACTGAAGCTTTCTTT. It encodes CASRNRAGGKNTEAFF.

The CDR3 loop is CASSLLAGDEQYF. The CDR3 coding sequence is TGTGCCAGCAGTTTACTAGCGGGAGACGAGCAGTACTTC. The gene calls are TRBV27 and TRBJ2-7, with 10 bases aligning to TRBD2. With 2 bases clipped from V and 5 bases from J, the junction kept 0 bases outside the gene matches. There are 13 residues in the CDR3. CDR1 is MNHEY, CDR2 SMNVEV, per germline (reference sequence).

This sequence joins TRBV7-2 and TRBJ2-5; D may be TRBD1 (5 bases). This CDR3 contains 14 residues. The germline gives CDR1 SGHTA, CDR2 FQGNSA. V was trimmed by 0 bases and J by 4 bases, leaving 9 bases between them. The CDR3 DNA reads as TGTGCCAGCAGCTTAGCCCAGGGCGCAGAGACCCAGTACTTC. It is translated as CASSLAQGAETQYF.

CDR3 residues: CAGVGRPNTEAFF. CDR3 in DNA: TGTGCCGGGGTCGGACGTCCGAACACTGAAGCTTTCTTT. The chain employs TRBV28 and TRBJ1-1, with no clear D. Per germline, CDR1 MDHEN and CDR2 SYDVKM. The CDR3 sequence is 13 residues long. Trimming took off 11 bases at V and 1 base at J, with 14 bases between the two ends.

This CDR3 is CASSGEAGASTDTQYF. Here the CDR3 DNA reads TGCGCCAGCAGCGGGGAAGCTGGCGCGAGCACAGATACGCAGTATTTT. V is TRBV5-1 and J is TRBJ2-3; no definite D call. Between the trimmed V and J ends, which lost 4 bases and 0 bases, there was a span of 15 bases. Per the germline V gene, CDR1 is SGHRS and CDR2 is YFSETQ. The CDR3 runs 16 residues.

V and J are TRBV5-5 and TRBJ1-1; D call uncertain. The CDR3 covers 14 residues. V was shortened by 0 bases and J by 3 bases, with 9 bases between the two germline ends. The V gene's germline CDR1 is SGHKS and CDR2 YYEKEE (reference sequence). Here the CDR3 reads CASSLGAIDTEAFF. The CDR3 DNA is TGTGCCAGCAGCTTGGGGGCTATTGACACTGAAGCTTTCTTT.

The J gene is TRBJ2-1, the V gene TRBV6-5, with 12 bases matching TRBD1. The CDR3 length is 14 residues. V lost 9 bases, J lost 8 bases, and 8 bases stayed unmatched. CDR1 and CDR2 from the germline V gene are MNHEY and SVGAGI. CDR3 DNA: TGTGCCAGTAACCGGGACAGGGGGCTTGATGAGCAGTTCTTC. Its protein is CASNRDRGLDEQFF.

The V gene is TRBV11-3, the J gene TRBJ2-2; no clear D. The ends were cut back, 0 bases at V and 4 bases at J, with 6 bases in the middle. The CDR3 loop spans 14 amino acids. Germline V gives CDR1 SGHNT, CDR2 YENEEA. CDR3 sequence: CASSLEAATGELFF. For the CDR3, the DNA is TGTGCCAGCAGCTTAGAGGCGGCCACCGGGGAGCTGTTTTTT.

The rearrangement links TRBV11-3 to TRBJ2-3, with a tentative D call TRBD1 (5 bases). Trimming stripped 0 bases from V and 5 bases from J, with 12 bases between. The CDR3 loop spans 15 amino acids. Germline values: CDR1 SGHNT, CDR2 YENEEA. CDR3 residues: CASSLDPGQGDTQYF. The CDR3 DNA is TGTGCCAGCAGCTTAGATCCTGGGCAGGGAGATACGCAGTATTTT.

The V and J genes are TRBV24-1 and TRBJ2-3, with 7 nucleotides matching TRBD2. Germline CDR1 is KGHDR and CDR2 is SFDVKD. This CDR3 region has 14 residues. V was clipped by 7 bases and J by 3 bases; unmatched bases: 6. In DNA form, the CDR3 reads TGTGCCACCAGCGGGGGAGGGAGGACAGATACGCAGTATTTT. Its translation: CATSGGGRTDTQYF.